The sequence of this TCR beta chain was determined in a study of OX40 agonist ivuxolimab in advanced cancers. Study-wide context: Melanoma, hepatocellular carcinoma, head and neck or renal cell cancer occurred in dose-escalation patients. Subjects had a mean age of approximately 60 years, with a range of roughly 20 to 79; more than 70% were male. Regarding the study as a whole: By week 6 at 0.1 to 3.0 mg/kg, blood CD4+ and CD8+ T cells had expanded clonally.

Peripheral blood came from all dose cohorts at three timepoints. Assay used: immunoSEQ multiplex PCR; TCRdb lists only in-frame clones, some missing. This sample has 14,000 to 15,000 clones; under 80% occur once, and the top ten carry 32%. V gave up 9 bases and J gave up 7 bases; unmatched junction bases: 16. Germline V CDR1 and CDR2: LNHDA, SQIVND (reference sequence). The CDR3 has 16 residues. Worth noting for this clone: Its specificity is unknown.

The starting material was CD4+ or CD8+ T cells sorted from blood, obtained in a trial of the OX40 agonist ivuxolimab. The chain links TRBV19 to TRBJ2-2; the match to TRBD2 covers 8 bases. The receptor was isolated from an adult with an advanced solid tumor such as melanoma, head and neck, liver or kidney cancer. DNA of the CDR3: TGTGCCAGCAAACTAGGGAGCGGGAGTGTAATCGGGGAGCTGTTTTTT. Its protein is CASKLGSGSVIGELFF.